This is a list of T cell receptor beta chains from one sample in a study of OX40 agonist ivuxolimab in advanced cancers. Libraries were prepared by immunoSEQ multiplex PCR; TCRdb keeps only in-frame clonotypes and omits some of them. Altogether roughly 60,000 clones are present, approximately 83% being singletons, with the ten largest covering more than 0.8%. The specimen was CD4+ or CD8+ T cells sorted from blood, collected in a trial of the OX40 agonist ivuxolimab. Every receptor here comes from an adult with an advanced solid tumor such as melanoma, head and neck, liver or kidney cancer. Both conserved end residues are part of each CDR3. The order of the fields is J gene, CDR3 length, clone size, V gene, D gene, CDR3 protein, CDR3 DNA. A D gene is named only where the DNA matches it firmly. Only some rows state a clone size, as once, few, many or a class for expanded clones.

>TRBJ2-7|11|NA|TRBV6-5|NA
CASSDTYEQYF
TGTGCCAGCAGCGACACTTACGAGCAGTACTTC
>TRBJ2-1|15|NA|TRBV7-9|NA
CASSLWEDLYNEQFF
TGTGCCAGCAGCTTATGGGAGGACCTATACAATGAGCAGTTCTTC
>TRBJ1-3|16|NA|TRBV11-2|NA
CASSRTGPGEGNTIYF
TGTGCCAGCAGCCGAACCGGTCCCGGAGAAGGAAACACCATATATTTT
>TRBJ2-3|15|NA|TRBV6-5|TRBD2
CASSYRGASGARVYF
TGTGCCAGCAGTTACAGAGGAGCTAGCGGGGCCAGAGTGTATTTT
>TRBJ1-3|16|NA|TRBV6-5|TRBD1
CASSYSSGTVGNTIYF
TGTGCCAGCAGTTACTCGTCTGGGACAGTTGGAAACACCATATATTTT
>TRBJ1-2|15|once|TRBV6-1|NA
CASSEGPGSGNGYTF
TGTGCCAGCAGTGAAGGACCAGGGTCGGGTAATGGCTACACCTTC
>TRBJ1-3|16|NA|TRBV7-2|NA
CASSFESTLSGNTIYF
TGTGCCAGCAGCTTTGAATCGACACTCTCTGGAAACACCATATATTTT
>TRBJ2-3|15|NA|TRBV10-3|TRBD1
CAISVSGGSTDTQYF
TGTGCCATCAGTGTGTCAGGGGGCAGCACAGATACGCAGTATTTT
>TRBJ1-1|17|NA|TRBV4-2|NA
CASSHPPRGDRITEAFF
TGTGCCAGCAGCCACCCACCGAGGGGGGATAGAATCACTGAAGCTTTCTTT
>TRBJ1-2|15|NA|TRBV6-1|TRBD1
CASSEALDRGYGYTF
TGTGCCAGCAGTGAAGCGCTCGACAGGGGGTATGGCTACACCTTT
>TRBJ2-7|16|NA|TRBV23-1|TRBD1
CASSPTQAGGAYEQYF
TGCGCCAGCAGCCCGACTCAGGCAGGGGGTGCCTACGAGCAGTACTTC